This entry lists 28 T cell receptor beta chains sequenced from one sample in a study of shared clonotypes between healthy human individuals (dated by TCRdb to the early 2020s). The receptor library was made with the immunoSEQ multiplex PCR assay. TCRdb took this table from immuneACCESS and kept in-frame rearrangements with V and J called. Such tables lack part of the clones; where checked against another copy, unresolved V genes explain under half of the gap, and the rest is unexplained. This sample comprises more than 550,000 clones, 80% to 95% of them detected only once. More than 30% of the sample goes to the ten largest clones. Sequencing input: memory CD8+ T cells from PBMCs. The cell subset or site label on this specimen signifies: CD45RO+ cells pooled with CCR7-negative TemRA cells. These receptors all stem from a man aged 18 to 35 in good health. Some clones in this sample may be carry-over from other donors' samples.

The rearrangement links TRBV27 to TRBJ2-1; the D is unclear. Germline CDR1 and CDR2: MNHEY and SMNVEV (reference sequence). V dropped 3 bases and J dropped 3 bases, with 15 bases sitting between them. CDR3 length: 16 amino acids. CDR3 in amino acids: CASSFLPVHYYNEQFF. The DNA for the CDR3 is TGTGCCAGCAGTTTTCTCCCGGTGCACTACTACAATGAGCAGTTCTTC.

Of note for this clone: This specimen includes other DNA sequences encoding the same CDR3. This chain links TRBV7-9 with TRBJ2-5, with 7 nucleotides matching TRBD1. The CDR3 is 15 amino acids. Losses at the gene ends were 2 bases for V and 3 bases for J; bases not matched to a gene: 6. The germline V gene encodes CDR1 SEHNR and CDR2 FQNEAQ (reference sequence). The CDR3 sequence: CASSLRQGTEETQYF. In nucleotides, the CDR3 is TGTGCCAGCAGCTTAAGACAGGGCACAGAAGAGACCCAGTACTTC.

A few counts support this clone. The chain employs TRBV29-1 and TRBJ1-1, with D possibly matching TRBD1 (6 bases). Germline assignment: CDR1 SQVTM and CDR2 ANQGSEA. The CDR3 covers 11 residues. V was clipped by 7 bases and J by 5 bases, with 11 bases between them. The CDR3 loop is CSATDSTEAFF. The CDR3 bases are TGCAGCGCCACGGACAGTACTGAAGCTTTCTTT.

The CDR3 DNA reads as TGCGCCAGCAGCCACGCGTACCGGGACTCACAAGAGACCCAGTACTTC. It translates to CASSHAYRDSQETQYF. The rearrangement uses TRBV4-1 and TRBJ2-5, with D tentatively TRBD2 (6 bases). The V end lost 3 bases, the J end lost 2 bases, and 16 bases lay between the germline ends. CDR1 and CDR2 from the germline V gene are MGHRA and YSYEKL. The CDR3 has 16 residues.

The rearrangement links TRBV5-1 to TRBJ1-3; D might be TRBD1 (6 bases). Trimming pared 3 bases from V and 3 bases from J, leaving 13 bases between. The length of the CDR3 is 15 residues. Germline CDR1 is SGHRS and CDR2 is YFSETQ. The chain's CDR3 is CASSWTTGLGNTIYF. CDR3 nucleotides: TGCGCCAGCAGCTGGACAACAGGGCTTGGAAACACCATATATTTT. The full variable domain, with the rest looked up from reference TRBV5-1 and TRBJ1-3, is KAGVTQTPRYLIKTRGQQVTLSCSPISGHRSVSWYQQTPGQGLQFLFEYFSETQRNKGNFPGRFSGRQFSNSRSEMNVSTLELGDSALYLCASSWTTGLGNTIYFGEGSWLTVV.

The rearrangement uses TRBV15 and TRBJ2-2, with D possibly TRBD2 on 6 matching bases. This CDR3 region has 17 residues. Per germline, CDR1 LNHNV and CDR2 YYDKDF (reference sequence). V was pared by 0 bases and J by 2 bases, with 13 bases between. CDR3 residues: CATSRDRGSGNTGELFF. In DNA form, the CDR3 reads TGTGCCACCAGCAGAGATCGCGGTAGCGGTAACACCGGGGAGCTGTTTTTT.

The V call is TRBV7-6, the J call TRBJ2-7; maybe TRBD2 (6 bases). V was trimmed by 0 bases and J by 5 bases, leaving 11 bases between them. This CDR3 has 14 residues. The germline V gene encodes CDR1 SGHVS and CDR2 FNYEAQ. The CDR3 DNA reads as TGTGCCAGCAGCTTAGCGGTGGGACTCAACGAGCAGTACTTC. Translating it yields CASSLAVGLNEQYF. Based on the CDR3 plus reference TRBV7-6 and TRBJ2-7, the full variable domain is GAGVSQSPRYKVTKRGQDVALRCDPISGHVSLYWYRQALGQGPEFLTYFNYEAQQDKSGLPNDRFSAERPEGSISTLTIQRTEQRDSAMYRCASSLAVGLNEQYFGPGTRLTVT.

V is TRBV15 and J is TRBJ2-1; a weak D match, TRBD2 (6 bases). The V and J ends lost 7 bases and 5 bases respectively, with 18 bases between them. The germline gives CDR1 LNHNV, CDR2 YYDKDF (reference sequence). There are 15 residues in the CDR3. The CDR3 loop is CATTLGTGAHNEQFF. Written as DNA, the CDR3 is TGTGCCACCACCTTGGGGACGGGAGCCCACAATGAGCAGTTCTTC.

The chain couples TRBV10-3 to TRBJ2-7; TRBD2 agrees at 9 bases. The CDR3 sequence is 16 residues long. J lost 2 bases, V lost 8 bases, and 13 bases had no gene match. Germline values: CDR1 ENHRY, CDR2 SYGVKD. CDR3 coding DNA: TGTGCCATCGCGGGGGGGATCGGGAGGGCTCCCTACGAGCAGTACTTC. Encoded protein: CAIAGGIGRAPYEQYF.

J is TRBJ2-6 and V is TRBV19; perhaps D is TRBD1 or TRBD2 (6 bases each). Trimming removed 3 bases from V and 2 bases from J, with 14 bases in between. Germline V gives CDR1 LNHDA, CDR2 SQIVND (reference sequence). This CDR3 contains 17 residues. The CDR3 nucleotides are TGTGCCAGTAGTATCGGGGGCCATGGGGCTGGGGCCAACGTCCTGACTTTC. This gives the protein CASSIGGHGAGANVLTF.

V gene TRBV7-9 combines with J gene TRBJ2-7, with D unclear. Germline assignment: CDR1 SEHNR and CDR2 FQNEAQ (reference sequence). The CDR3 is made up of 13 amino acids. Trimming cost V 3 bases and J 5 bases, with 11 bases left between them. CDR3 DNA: TGTGCCAGCAGCTTTCCGTTTGGGAACGAGCAGTACTTC. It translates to CASSFPFGNEQYF.

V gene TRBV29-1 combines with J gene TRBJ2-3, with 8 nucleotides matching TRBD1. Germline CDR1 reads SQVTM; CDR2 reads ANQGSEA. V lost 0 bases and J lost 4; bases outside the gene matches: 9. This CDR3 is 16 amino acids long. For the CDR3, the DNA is TGCAGCGTTGAAGATCAGGCAGGGGGCTGGGCAGATACGCAGTATTTT. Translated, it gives CSVEDQAGGWADTQYF.

CDR3: CASSAGASGSYVYNEQFF. The DNA for the CDR3 is TGTGCCAGCAGCGCGGGGGCTAGCGGGAGCTATGTGTACAATGAGCAGTTCTTC. The chain links TRBV9 to TRBJ2-1, with 10 bases aligning to TRBD2. This CDR3 is built from 18 residues. V lost 3 bases to trimming and J lost 4 bases; unmatched junction nucleotides: 13. Looked up from germline, CDR1 is SGDLS and CDR2 is YYNGEE.

CDR3 sequence: CASSQERGPNQPQHF. DNA of the CDR3: TGCGCCAGCAGCCAAGAAAGAGGTCCCAATCAGCCCCAGCATTTT. The chain combines TRBV4-1 with TRBJ1-5; D is unclear. Germline V gives CDR1 MGHRA, CDR2 YSYEKL. V was pared by 0 bases and J by 3 bases, with 9 bases between. This CDR3 region has 15 residues.

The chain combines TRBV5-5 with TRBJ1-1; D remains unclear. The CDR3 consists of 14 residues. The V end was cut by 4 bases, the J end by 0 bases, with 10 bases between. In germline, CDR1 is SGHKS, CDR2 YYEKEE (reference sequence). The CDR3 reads CASSLGRVNTEAFF. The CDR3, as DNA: TGTGCCAGCAGCCTGGGTCGGGTGAACACTGAAGCTTTCTTT.

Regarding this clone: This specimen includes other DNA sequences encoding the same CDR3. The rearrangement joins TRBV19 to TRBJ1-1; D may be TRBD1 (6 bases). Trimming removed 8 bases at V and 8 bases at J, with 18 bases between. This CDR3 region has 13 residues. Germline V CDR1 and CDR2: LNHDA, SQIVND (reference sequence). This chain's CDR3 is CASSMWGATEAFF. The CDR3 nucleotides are TGTGCCAGTTCGATGTGGGGGGCAACCGAAGCTTTCTTT.

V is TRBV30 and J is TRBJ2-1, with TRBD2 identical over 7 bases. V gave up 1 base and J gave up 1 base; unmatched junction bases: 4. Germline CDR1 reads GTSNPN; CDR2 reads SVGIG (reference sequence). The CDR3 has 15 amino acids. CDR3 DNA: TGTGCCTGGAGTGGGCCGGGAGGATCCTACAATGAGCAGTTCTTC. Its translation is CAWSGPGGSYNEQFF.

CDR3 bases: TGTGCCAGCAGCACGGGGAGACAATACGATCAGCCCCAGCATTTT. Amino acids: CASSTGRQYDQPQHF. The genes are TRBV7-9 and TRBJ1-5; D is undetermined. Trimming shortened V by 5 bases and J by 5 bases, and 16 bases separated the two germline ends. The CDR3 totals 15 residues. Germline V gene data show CDR1 as SEHNR and CDR2 as FQNEAQ (reference sequence).

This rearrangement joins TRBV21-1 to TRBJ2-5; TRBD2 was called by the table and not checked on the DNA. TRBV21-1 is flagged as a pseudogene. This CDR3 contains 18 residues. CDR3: CASSHPGSSGRARETQYF. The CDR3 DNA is TGTGCCAGCAGCCACCCGGGCAGTAGCGGGAGGGCCCGGGAGACCCAGTACTTC.

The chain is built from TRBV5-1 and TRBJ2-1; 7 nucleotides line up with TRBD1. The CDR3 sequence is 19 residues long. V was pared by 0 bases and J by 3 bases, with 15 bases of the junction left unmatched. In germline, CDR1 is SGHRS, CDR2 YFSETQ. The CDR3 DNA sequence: TGCGCCAGCAGCTTGGGACAGGGTAGGAACCTAAAAATCTACAATGAGCAGTTCTTC. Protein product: CASSLGQGRNLKIYNEQFF.

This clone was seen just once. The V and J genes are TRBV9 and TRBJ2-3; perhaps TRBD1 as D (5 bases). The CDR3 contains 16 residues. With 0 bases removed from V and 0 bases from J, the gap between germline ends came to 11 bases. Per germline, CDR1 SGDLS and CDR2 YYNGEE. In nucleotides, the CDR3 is TGTGCCAGCAGCGTAGTAGGTAGGGGTAGCACAGATACGCAGTATTTT. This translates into CASSVVGRGSTDTQYF.

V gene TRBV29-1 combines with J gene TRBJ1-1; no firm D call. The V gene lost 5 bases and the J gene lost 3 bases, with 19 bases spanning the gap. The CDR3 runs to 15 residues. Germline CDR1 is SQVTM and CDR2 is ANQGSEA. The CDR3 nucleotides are TGCAGCGTTATCGACCTTCACTTCGGGGACACTGAAGCTTTCTTT. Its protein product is CSVIDLHFGDTEAFF.

CDR3: CAWSVLGTHYEQYF. CDR3 sequence (DNA): TGTGCCTGGAGTGTACTAGGGACCCATTACGAGCAGTACTTC. This chain joins TRBV30 and TRBJ2-7; D might be TRBD1 or TRBD2, each matching 5 bases. Germline CDR1 reads GTSNPN; CDR2 reads SVGIG (reference sequence). The germline V and J ends were trimmed by 0 bases and 4 bases, with 13 bases remaining between them. The CDR3 covers 14 residues.

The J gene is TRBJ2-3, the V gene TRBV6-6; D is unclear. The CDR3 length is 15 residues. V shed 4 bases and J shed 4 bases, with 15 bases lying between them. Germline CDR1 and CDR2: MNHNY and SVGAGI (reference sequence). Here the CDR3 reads CASSSPSFGPDTQYF. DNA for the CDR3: TGTGCCAGCAGTTCGCCCAGTTTTGGCCCAGATACGCAGTATTTT.

The CDR3 bases are TGTGCCAGCAGAGAGATAGGTCCCGGGCCAACGTACGAGCAGTACTTC. Protein: CASREIGPGPTYEQYF. The chain combines TRBV27 with TRBJ2-7; D is uncertain. The germline V and J ends were trimmed by 6 bases and 4 bases, with 22 bases remaining between them. Germline V gene lookup returns CDR1 MNHEY and CDR2 SMNVEV (reference sequence). This CDR3 is built from 16 residues.

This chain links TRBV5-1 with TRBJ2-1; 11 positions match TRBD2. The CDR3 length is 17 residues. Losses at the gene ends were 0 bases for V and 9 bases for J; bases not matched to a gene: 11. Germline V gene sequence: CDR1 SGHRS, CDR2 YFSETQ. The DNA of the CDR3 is TGCGCCAGCAGCTTGGGTCAGACTAGCGGGATAAAGGGTGAGCAGTTCTTC. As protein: CASSLGQTSGIKGEQFF. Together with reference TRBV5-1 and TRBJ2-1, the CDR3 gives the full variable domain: KAGVTQTPRYLIKTRGQQVTLSCSPISGHRSVSWYQQTPGQGLQFLFEYFSETQRNKGNFPGRFSGRQFSNSRSEMNVSTLELGDSALYLCASSLGQTSGIKGEQFFGPGTRLTVL.

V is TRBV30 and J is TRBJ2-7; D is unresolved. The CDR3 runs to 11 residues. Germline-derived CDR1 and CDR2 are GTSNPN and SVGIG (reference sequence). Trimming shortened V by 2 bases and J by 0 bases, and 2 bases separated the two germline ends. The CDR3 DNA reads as TGTGCCTGGAGTTCCTCCTACGAGCAGTACTTC. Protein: CAWSSSYEQYF.

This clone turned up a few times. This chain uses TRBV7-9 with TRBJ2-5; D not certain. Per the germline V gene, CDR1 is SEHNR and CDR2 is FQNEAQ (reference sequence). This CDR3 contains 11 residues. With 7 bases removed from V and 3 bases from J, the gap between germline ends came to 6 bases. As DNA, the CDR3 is TGTGCCAGCACCCAAAAAGAGACCCAGTACTTC. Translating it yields CASTQKETQYF.